This T cell receptor (beta chain) was observed in a study of T cells expressing NK-cell markers. The study's findings and limits: Whether expanded NKG2C+ T cell clones were HCMV specific stayed uncertain.

TCRdb re-called the 5' RACE reads, yielding one record per CDR3 amino acid sequence without DNA. This table holds some 440,000 distinct CDR3 sequences. Worth noting for this clonotype: What it recognizes is unknown.

The CDR3 runs 15 residues. CDR1 and CDR2 (germline): GTSNPN, SVGIG (reference sequence). Sequenced material: blood T cells: a sorted CD56 or NKG2C T cell subset, CD4+ or CD8+ T cells, or bulk PBMC T cells (not recorded which). The source of this sequence is a woman between 45 and 60 years old in good health. This chain links TRBV30 with TRBJ2-2. CDR3: CAWRRGDRNTGELFF.